The 8 T cell receptor beta chains in this list originate from one sample, sequenced in a study of control samples from healthy donors and cancer patients (TCRdb year 2020). Libraries were made using the immunoSEQ multiplex PCR assay. The table comes from immuneACCESS by way of TCRdb, which keeps in-frame sequences with V and J called. Part of the clones is missing from these tables; in studies checked, under half for an unresolved V gene and the rest for unknown reasons. The sample contains about 140,000 clones, approximately 94% of them found a single time. The ten top clones hold around 14% of the sample. The sequenced sample was blood. The source of these receptors is a man aged 35 to 55 in good health.

The chain joins TRBV9 to TRBJ1-2, with D perhaps TRBD1 (5 bases). V was pared by 3 bases and J by 4 bases, with 10 bases between. Germline V lookup: CDR1 SGDLS, CDR2 YYNGEE. The CDR3 covers 13 residues. CDR3 sequence reads: CASSGGPSYGYTF. The CDR3 DNA reads TGTGCCAGCAGCGGGGGCCCTAGCTATGGCTACACCTTC.

The chain is built from TRBV5-1 and TRBJ2-2, with 11 bases matching TRBD2. From germline, CDR1 is SGHRS and CDR2 YFSETQ. J gave up 4 bases and V 4 bases, and 3 bases lay outside the gene matches. The CDR3 has 15 amino acids. The CDR3 DNA follows: TGCGCCAGCAGCCTTAGCGGGAGGGGCACCGGGGAGCTGTTTTTT. It yields the protein CASSLSGRGTGELFF.

The rearrangement joins TRBV6-6 to TRBJ2-3, with 14 bases fitting TRBD2. The junction had 4 bases not matched to a gene; V was cut back by 5 bases and J by 0 bases. Germline CDR1 is MNHNY and CDR2 is SVGAGI (reference sequence). The CDR3 is made up of 17 amino acids. The CDR3 sequence is CASSPRLAGGSTDTQYF. In nucleotides, the CDR3 is TGTGCCAGCAGTCCAAGACTAGCGGGGGGGAGCACAGATACGCAGTATTTT.

The J gene is TRBJ1-6, the V gene TRBV6-2 or TRBV6-3; tentatively, D is TRBD1 (5 bases). The germline CDR1 and CDR2 sequences are MNHEY and SVGEGT. Trimming pared 5 bases from V and 7 bases from J, leaving 12 bases between. The CDR3 is made up of 14 amino acids. CDR3 residues: CASSQQGWNSPLHF. CDR3 coding DNA: TGTGCCAGCAGTCAGCAGGGTTGGAATTCACCCCTCCACTTT.

The gene calls are TRBV10-2 and TRBJ1-1, with 10 bases aligning to TRBD1. With 5 bases clipped from V and 10 bases from J, the junction kept 4 bases outside the gene matches. The CDR3 consists of 12 residues. CDR1 is WSHSY and CDR2 is SAAADI in the germline V gene. The CDR3 region is CASSPRTGGAFF. CDR3 nucleotides: TGCGCCAGCAGTCCGCGGACAGGGGGAGCTTTCTTT.

V is TRBV5-4 and J is TRBJ1-2, with a tentative D call TRBD1 (6 bases). Germline V gene sequence: CDR1 SGHNT, CDR2 YYREEE (reference sequence). The V and J ends lost 4 bases and 2 bases respectively, with 12 bases between them. The CDR3 runs to 14 residues. This CDR3 is CASSPTGLNYGYTF. For the CDR3, the DNA is TGTGCCAGCAGCCCAACAGGGTTAAACTATGGCTACACCTTC. The whole variable domain, filled in from reference TRBV5-4 and TRBJ1-2, reads ETGVTQSPTHLIKTRGQQVTLRCSSQSGHNTVSWYQQALGQGPQFIFQYYREEENGRGNFPPRFSGLQFPNYSSELNVNALELDDSALYLCASSPTGLNYGYTFGSGTRLTVV.

The rearrangement joins TRBV7-8 to TRBJ1-2, with 11 bases lining up with TRBD1. The CDR3 has 17 amino acids. V lost 4 bases and J lost 0; bases outside the gene matches: 7. Germline CDR1 SGHVS, CDR2 FQNEAQ. The CDR3 region is CASSSGQGAVTNYGYTF. CDR3 DNA sequence: TGTGCCAGCAGCTCCGGACAGGGGGCGGTTACTAACTATGGCTACACCTTC.

J is TRBJ2-7 and V is TRBV28; 8 bases match TRBD1. The CDR3 sequence is 14 residues long. V gave up 4 bases and J gave up 4 bases; unmatched junction bases: 6. Germline CDR1 reads MDHEN; CDR2 reads SYDVKM. CDR3 in amino acids: CASSSTGGRYEQYF. The CDR3 DNA sequence: TGTGCCAGCAGTTCCACAGGGGGGAGGTACGAGCAGTACTTC.